The TCR beta chain under discussion was sequenced for a study of early T cells in non-severe SARS-CoV-2 infection (dated by TCRdb to about 2021). Describing the broader study: Because TCR sequencing relied on bulk RNA taken from unsorted whole blood, pairing of alpha and beta chains was not possible.

Libraries came from 5' RACE. Sequencer: NextSeq 500. To correct for sequencing error and PCR bias, the TCR library protocol tagged individual cDNA molecules with unique molecular identifiers. Both TCR alpha and beta chains were sequenced, and tight co-correlation was observed between alpha and beta sequence abundances in each sample. Per the original workflow: Decombinator V4 was used to annotate the V gene, J gene and CDR3 of the TCR sequences. Expanded TCRs were defined as changing significantly between any two time points under a Poisson model with p below 0.0001. TCR abundances were normalised to the total number of TCRs sequenced per sample and expressed as counts per million. MAIT TCRs were defined by TRAV1-2 paired with TRAJ12, TRAJ20 or TRAJ33, and iNKT TCRs by TRAV10 paired with TRAJ18. A search of VDJdb, accessed on 1 November 2021, was run for TCRs annotated to CMV, EBV and SARS-CoV-2, with TCRs annotated for multiple antigens excluded. TCRdb redid the processing of the public reads, applying fastp at Q25 and MiXCR, and retained in-frame beta chains. Duplicate CDR3 protein sequences are folded into a single record with the most common DNA and genes. The V and J calls, along with clone size, are taken from TCRdb and not from the paper's own processing. The sample table contains under 70,000 distinct CDR3 sequences; only one count was recorded for 14% to 15% of them. The ten largest make up more than 8% of the sample.

The CDR3 numbers 14 residues from cysteine through phenylalanine. CDR3 DNA only is kept here, 42 bases in frame from base 1. Reading the germline V gene (reference sequence) gives CDR1 DFQATT and CDR2 SNEGSKA. Cut back by 1 base and 2 bases, the V and J ends lie 12 bases apart. This clonotype was seen repeatedly, ten times or more. It has no known antigen specificity. No base qualities exist here, and no much larger clone lies one base off it. The study was a case-control design nested within a healthcare worker cohort in London, UK, with weekly nasopharyngeal swab PCR tests and blood sampling. Healthcare workers were enrolled in the week of the UK lockdown, from 23 to 31 March 2020, and were followed every week for up to roughly 16 weeks. Paper-wide results and their limitations: Matching against VDJdb was skewed toward anti-spike CD8 responses, likely underestimated virus-specific expansions, and missed private and CD4 specificities.

Rearrangement joined TRBV20-1 to TRBJ2-7; the D segment cannot be called with confidence. The clonotype originates from an adult who was a healthcare worker with PCR-confirmed SARS-CoV-2 infection or an uninfected control (not recorded which). The material was whole blood, obtained at baseline. This receptor has the CDR3 CSARVLSSPYEQYF. The sequence in DNA is TGCAGTGCTAGAGTTCTCAGCAGCCCCTACGAGCAGTACTTC.